Detailed here is one T cell receptor (beta chain). Using immunoSEQ multiplex PCR, the repertoire was profiled, and TCRdb retains in-frame clones only, with some absent. Among more than 400,000 clones listed, 70% to 90% were seen once. Germline V CDR1 and CDR2: SGHDT, YYEEEE. V was clipped by 0 bases and J by 4 bases; unmatched bases: 10. The CDR3 is 17 amino acids. This sample stems from a study of blood T cell repertoires in COVID-19. The V call is TRBV5-6, the J call TRBJ1-5; 7 bases agree with TRBD1. Sequencing was done on a sample of peripheral blood. The TCR comes from a human donor in a cohort sampled during active COVID-19. CDR3 sequence (DNA): TGTGCCAGCAGCTTGGGTCGCCGTTCAGGGGGTAATCAGCCCCAGCATTTT. It translates to CASSLGRRSGGNQPQHF.